The clone carrying this T cell receptor beta chain has at least ten counts. Its target is unknown. These data belong to a study of type 1 regulatory T cells. About the research overall: T-allo10 is an in vitro-generated, Tr1-enriched CD4 T cell product specific for alloantigen. Points from the study as a whole: Type 1 regulatory T cells had a more restricted TCR repertoire than non-type 1 regulatory T cells.

TCRdb reanalysed the reads using MiXCR and keeps one entry per CDR3 protein. Here the sample spans 60,000 to 75,000 distinct CDR3 sequences, more than 20% being singletons. The receptor's source is a human donor in good health. The material sequenced was cultured type 1 regulatory T (Tr1) cells, either the whole culture or a sorted fraction (not recorded which).

CDR3 coding DNA: TGTGCCAGCAGCTTAGAGCGGGTCTACAATGAGCAGTTCTTC. Translation gives CASSLERVYNEQFF. The J gene is TRBJ2-1, the V gene TRBV13; tentative D call: TRBD2 (6 bases). The CDR3 covers 14 residues. V was pared by 1 base and J by 3 bases, with 7 bases between. Germline values: CDR1 PRHDT, CDR2 FYEKMQ (reference sequence). Full variable domain (missing parts from reference TRBV13 and TRBJ2-1): AAGVIQSPRHLIKEKRETATLKCYPIPRHDTVYWYQQGPGQDPQFLISFYEKMQSDKGSIPDRFSAQQFSDYHSELNMSSLELGDSALYFCASSLERVYNEQFFGPGTRLTVL.